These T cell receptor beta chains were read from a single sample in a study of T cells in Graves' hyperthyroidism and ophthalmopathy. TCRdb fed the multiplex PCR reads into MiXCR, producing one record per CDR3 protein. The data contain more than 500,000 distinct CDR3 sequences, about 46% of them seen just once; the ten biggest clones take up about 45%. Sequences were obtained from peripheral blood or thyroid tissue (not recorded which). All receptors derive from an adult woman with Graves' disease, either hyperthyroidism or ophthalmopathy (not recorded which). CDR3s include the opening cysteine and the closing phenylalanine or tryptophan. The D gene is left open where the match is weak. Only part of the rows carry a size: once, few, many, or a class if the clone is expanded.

CDR3 DNA: TGTGCCACCAGTGACTCACTTAACACTGAAGCTTTCTTT; CDR3 protein: CATSDSLNTEAFF; D gene: NA; V gene: TRBV24-1; clone size: many; J gene: TRBJ1-1
CDR3 DNA: TGCGCCAGCAGCTTGGAGGGGGCTGAGAATGAAAAACTGTTTTTT; CDR3 protein: CASSLEGAENEKLFF; D gene: TRBD1; V gene: TRBV5-1; clone size: NA; J gene: TRBJ1-4
CDR3 DNA: TGTGCCAGCAGCTTACTCCTAGGAAAAACCTACGAGCAGTACTTC; CDR3 protein: CASSLLLGKTYEQYF; D gene: NA; V gene: TRBV13; clone size: NA; J gene: TRBJ2-7
CDR3 DNA: TGTGCCAGCAGCTCCTACCAACAGGGGGCCAACGTCCTGACTTTC; CDR3 protein: CASSSYQQGANVLTF; D gene: NA; V gene: TRBV11-2; clone size: many; J gene: TRBJ2-6
CDR3 DNA: TGCAGTGCTGCCTCAGCCTTTTCTCAGCCCCAGCATTTT; CDR3 protein: CSAASAFSQPQHF; D gene: NA; V gene: TRBV20-1; clone size: NA; J gene: TRBJ1-5
CDR3 DNA: TGTGCCAGCAGTCCCGGGGGATCCCTATCCTACGAGCAGTACTTC; CDR3 protein: CASSPGGSLSYEQYF; D gene: NA; V gene: TRBV6-5; clone size: NA; J gene: TRBJ2-7
CDR3 DNA: TGTGCCAGCAGCGTTGGGTCCCGGGGCTATGGCTACACCTTC; CDR3 protein: CASSVGSRGYGYTF; D gene: NA; V gene: TRBV25-1; clone size: NA; J gene: TRBJ1-2
CDR3 DNA: TGCGCCAGCAGCCGAGAAGGGACTTTTAATCAGCCCCAGCATTTT; CDR3 protein: CASSREGTFNQPQHF; D gene: NA; V gene: TRBV4-1; clone size: NA; J gene: TRBJ1-5
CDR3 DNA: TGTGCTAGCGCCGGGACAGGGGGCTCTTCACCCCTCCACTTT; CDR3 protein: CASAGTGGSSPLHF; D gene: TRBD1; V gene: TRBV25-1; clone size: NA; J gene: TRBJ1-6
CDR3 DNA: TGTGCCAGCAGCTTAGTGGGGGTCGTTCAGCCCCAGCATTTT; CDR3 protein: CASSLVGVVQPQHF; D gene: NA; V gene: TRBV11-2; clone size: NA; J gene: TRBJ1-5
CDR3 DNA: TGCAGCGTCGGGAAGGACGGCCGCGGACGGGAAGAGACCCAGTACTTC; CDR3 protein: CSVGKDGRGREETQYF; D gene: NA; V gene: TRBV29-1; clone size: NA; J gene: TRBJ2-5
CDR3 DNA: TGCAGCGTCTACCGGGACAGGGGCTATGGCTACACCTTC; CDR3 protein: CSVYRDRGYGYTF; D gene: TRBD1; V gene: TRBV29-1; clone size: many; J gene: TRBJ1-2
CDR3 DNA: TGTGCCAGCGGATCAGGGTTACCAACTAATGAAAAACTGTTTTTT; CDR3 protein: CASGSGLPTNEKLFF; D gene: NA; V gene: TRBV6-5; clone size: many; J gene: TRBJ1-4
CDR3 DNA: TGTGCCACCAGCACGGGACAGGGAGCCCCCTATGGCTACACCTTC; CDR3 protein: CATSTGQGAPYGYTF; D gene: TRBD1; V gene: TRBV15; clone size: many; J gene: TRBJ1-2
CDR3 DNA: TGTGCCAGTTCTGACAGGGCCTCCTACGAGCAGTACTTC; CDR3 protein: CASSDRASYEQYF; D gene: TRBD1; V gene: TRBV28; clone size: NA; J gene: TRBJ2-7
CDR3 DNA: TGTGCCAGCAGCTTAGATAGCATGGGGTATCAGCCCCAGCATTTT; CDR3 protein: CASSLDSMGYQPQHF; D gene: NA; V gene: TRBV7-9; clone size: few; J gene: TRBJ1-5
CDR3 DNA: TGTGCCACCAGCAAAGCACGAGGGCCCTACGAGCAGTACTTC; CDR3 protein: CATSKARGPYEQYF; D gene: NA; V gene: TRBV15; clone size: NA; J gene: TRBJ2-7
CDR3 DNA: TGTGCCAGCTCATCTACAGGGGGCGGGTCGTACTTC; CDR3 protein: CASSSTGGGSYF; D gene: TRBD1; V gene: TRBV18; clone size: few; J gene: TRBJ2-7
CDR3 DNA: TGTGCCAGCAGCCAAGAGAGGAACACCGGGGAGCTGTTTTTT; CDR3 protein: CASSQERNTGELFF; D gene: NA; V gene: TRBV4-2; clone size: few; J gene: TRBJ2-2
CDR3 DNA: TGTGCCAGCAGTGAAAGGGTAACAGGCGCTGCCTACGAGCAGTACTTC; CDR3 protein: CASSERVTGAAYEQYF; D gene: NA; V gene: TRBV2; clone size: many; J gene: TRBJ2-7
CDR3 DNA: TGCAGTTCCGGGACTGCGACCCGGGGCTACACCTTC; CDR3 protein: CSSGTATRGYTF; D gene: NA; V gene: TRBV20-1; clone size: many; J gene: TRBJ1-2
CDR3 DNA: TGTGCCAGCAGCTCTCTAACGGGACAGCGTAATGAAAAACTGTTTTTT; CDR3 protein: CASSSLTGQRNEKLFF; D gene: TRBD1; V gene: TRBV7-2; clone size: NA; J gene: TRBJ1-4
CDR3 DNA: TGCAGTGCTAGAGTTGGGAGCTCCTACGAGCAGTACTTC; CDR3 protein: CSARVGSSYEQYF; D gene: NA; V gene: TRBV20-1; clone size: NA; J gene: TRBJ2-7
CDR3 DNA: TGCAGTGCTAGGCCCGGGACAGGGGACGAGCAGTACTTC; CDR3 protein: CSARPGTGDEQYF; D gene: TRBD1; V gene: TRBV20-1; clone size: NA; J gene: TRBJ2-7
CDR3 DNA: TGTGCCAGCAGTCATCCAGGGACTCTCGAGCAGTACTTC; CDR3 protein: CASSHPGTLEQYF; D gene: NA; V gene: TRBV27; clone size: few; J gene: TRBJ2-7
CDR3 DNA: TGCGCCAGCAGCTTGACAGGATGGGGCGATCAGCCCCAGCATTTT; CDR3 protein: CASSLTGWGDQPQHF; D gene: NA; V gene: TRBV5-1; clone size: many; J gene: TRBJ1-5
CDR3 DNA: TGTGCCAGCAGTTTAATTGGGGCGGCTTTCTTT; CDR3 protein: CASSLIGAAFF; D gene: NA; V gene: TRBV2; clone size: NA; J gene: TRBJ1-1
CDR3 DNA: TGTGCCAGCAGTTTTGGGGGGATTTCCTATGGCTACACCTTC; CDR3 protein: CASSFGGISYGYTF; D gene: NA; V gene: TRBV28; clone size: few; J gene: TRBJ1-2
CDR3 DNA: TGTGCCAGCAGCCCCCGGGACCCTCGACGGGGCTATGGCTACACCTTC; CDR3 protein: CASSPRDPRRGYGYTF; D gene: NA; V gene: TRBV11-2; clone size: NA; J gene: TRBJ1-2
CDR3 DNA: TGCAGTGCTAAGGCACATATGAACACTGAAGCTTTCTTT; CDR3 protein: CSAKAHMNTEAFF; D gene: NA; V gene: TRBV20-1; clone size: many; J gene: TRBJ1-1
CDR3 DNA: TGTGCCAGCAGTTACTCTGTGACTGACTACGAGCAGTACTTC; CDR3 protein: CASSYSVTDYEQYF; D gene: NA; V gene: TRBV6-5; clone size: NA; J gene: TRBJ2-7
CDR3 DNA: TGTGCCACCAGCAGATCTGGTGGGACAGATTACTACGAGCAGTACTTC; CDR3 protein: CATSRSGGTDYYEQYF; D gene: TRBD1; V gene: TRBV15; clone size: few; J gene: TRBJ2-7
CDR3 DNA: TGTGCCAGTAGTAGAGGACCTCCGATGAACACTGAAGCTTTCTTT; CDR3 protein: CASSRGPPMNTEAFF; D gene: NA; V gene: TRBV19; clone size: many; J gene: TRBJ1-1
CDR3 DNA: TGTGCCACCAGTGACTTGATGAACACTGAAGCTTTCTTT; CDR3 protein: CATSDLMNTEAFF; D gene: NA; V gene: TRBV24-1; clone size: NA; J gene: TRBJ1-1
CDR3 DNA: TGTGCCAGTTCCGGGACATCGAACACCGGGGAGCTGTTTTTT; CDR3 protein: CASSGTSNTGELFF; D gene: NA; V gene: TRBV19; clone size: many; J gene: TRBJ2-2
CDR3 DNA: TGCAGTGCTGGCGGGGCAGGGGTGATCGGGGAGCTGTTTTTT; CDR3 protein: CSAGGAGVIGELFF; D gene: NA; V gene: TRBV20-1; clone size: NA; J gene: TRBJ2-2
CDR3 DNA: TGTGCCAGCATCAGGGGGGCTGGAAACACCGGGGAGCTGTTTTTT; CDR3 protein: CASIRGAGNTGELFF; D gene: NA; V gene: TRBV7-9; clone size: few; J gene: TRBJ2-2
CDR3 DNA: TGTGCCTGGAGTAAACAGGGGTTGGGACAGCCCCAGCATTTT; CDR3 protein: CAWSKQGLGQPQHF; D gene: TRBD1; V gene: TRBV30; clone size: few; J gene: TRBJ1-5
CDR3 DNA: TGTGCCAGCAGTAGATCTTACACACAGCCCCAGCATTTT; CDR3 protein: CASSRSYTQPQHF; D gene: NA; V gene: TRBV6-5; clone size: many; J gene: TRBJ1-5
CDR3 DNA: TGTGCCAGCAGCCAAGATTGGGGAGGCGGAAACACCATATATTTT; CDR3 protein: CASSQDWGGGNTIYF; D gene: NA; V gene: TRBV4-2; clone size: NA; J gene: TRBJ1-3
CDR3 DNA: TGTGCCAGCAGCTTGGTGGGGGACACTGAAGCTCTCTTT; CDR3 protein: CASSLVGDTEALF; D gene: NA; V gene: TRBV5-4; clone size: NA; J gene: TRBJ1-1
CDR3 DNA: TGTGCCAGCAGCCAAACTCGGGCGGATAATTCACCCCTCCACTTT; CDR3 protein: CASSQTRADNSPLHF; D gene: NA; V gene: TRBV7-8; clone size: NA; J gene: TRBJ1-6
CDR3 DNA: TGTGCCATCAGTGTGGCGGTCAACACTGAAGCTTTCTTT; CDR3 protein: CAISVAVNTEAFF; D gene: NA; V gene: TRBV10-3; clone size: many; J gene: TRBJ1-1
CDR3 DNA: TGCGCCAGCAGCCAAGATCGAGTATTGGCGGGTGAGCAGTTCTTC; CDR3 protein: CASSQDRVLAGEQFF; D gene: NA; V gene: TRBV4-3; clone size: NA; J gene: TRBJ2-1
CDR3 DNA: TGTGCCAGCAGCACTCGAGTGGAGGCTTTCTTT; CDR3 protein: CASSTRVEAFF; D gene: NA; V gene: TRBV7-2; clone size: NA; J gene: TRBJ1-1
CDR3 DNA: TGCAGTGCTCACCGAAACAGGGAGCCCTACGAGCAGTACTTC; CDR3 protein: CSAHRNREPYEQYF; D gene: NA; V gene: TRBV20-1; clone size: many; J gene: TRBJ2-7
CDR3 DNA: TGTGCCATCAGTGCGTCCTCCACTCGGGACTATGGCTACACCTTC; CDR3 protein: CAISASSTRDYGYTF; D gene: NA; V gene: TRBV10-3; clone size: NA; J gene: TRBJ1-2
CDR3 DNA: TGTGCCAGCAGCTTCCGCCCTCTTAGCGGGGGGTACTACGAGCAGTACTTC; CDR3 protein: CASSFRPLSGGYYEQYF; D gene: TRBD2; V gene: TRBV7-8; clone size: many; J gene: TRBJ2-7
CDR3 DNA: TGTGCCAGTACCATGGGGGCAGGGTCGGGGGAGACCCAGTACTTC; CDR3 protein: CASTMGAGSGETQYF; D gene: NA; V gene: TRBV7-2; clone size: NA; J gene: TRBJ2-5
CDR3 DNA: TGTGCCAGCAGCAGGGATCTTAGCACTGAAGCTTTCTTT; CDR3 protein: CASSRDLSTEAFF; D gene: NA; V gene: TRBV2; clone size: once; J gene: TRBJ1-1
CDR3 DNA: TGTGCCAGCAGTGTGCACGGACAGGGCTACGAGCAGTACTTC; CDR3 protein: CASSVHGQGYEQYF; D gene: TRBD1; V gene: TRBV2; clone size: many; J gene: TRBJ2-7
CDR3 DNA: TGTGCCAGCAAAGGGGGCTACTCTGGAAACACCTTC; CDR3 protein: CASKGGYSGNTF; D gene: TRBD1; V gene: TRBV9; clone size: few; J gene: TRBJ1-2
CDR3 DNA: TGCAGTGCTAGGGGAGGGTCCTACACCTTC; CDR3 protein: CSARGGSYTF; D gene: NA; V gene: TRBV20-1; clone size: NA; J gene: TRBJ1-2
CDR3 DNA: TGCAGCGTTGCGGGGTCCAACGGAGGTAATTCACCCCTCCACTTT; CDR3 protein: CSVAGSNGGNSPLHF; D gene: NA; V gene: TRBV29-1; clone size: many; J gene: TRBJ1-6
CDR3 DNA: TGTGCCAGCAGCTTGAGCTGGAGCACTGAAGCTTTCTTT; CDR3 protein: CASSLSWSTEAFF; D gene: NA; V gene: TRBV7-3; clone size: many; J gene: TRBJ1-1
CDR3 DNA: TGTGCCAGCAGAGGAGCGGGAGAAAGCTACGAGCAGTACTTC; CDR3 protein: CASRGAGESYEQYF; D gene: TRBD2; V gene: TRBV6-2/TRBV6-3; clone size: few; J gene: TRBJ2-7
CDR3 DNA: TGTGCCACGGAACAGGTTGAAGCTTTCTTT; CDR3 protein: CATEQVEAFF; D gene: NA; V gene: TRBV7-9; clone size: NA; J gene: TRBJ1-1
CDR3 DNA: TGTGCCACCCGAACTAGCGGGCAGGCCGGGGAGCTGTTTTTT; CDR3 protein: CATRTSGQAGELFF; D gene: TRBD2; V gene: TRBV7-2; clone size: many; J gene: TRBJ2-2
CDR3 DNA: TGTGCCATCAGTGAGCAGGCAGGGGCCAAGTTCTTT; CDR3 protein: CAISEQAGAKFF; D gene: NA; V gene: TRBV10-3; clone size: NA; J gene: TRBJ1-1
CDR3 DNA: TGTGCCAGCAGTTTACCGGGACTTCAAAGGCAGCCCCAGCATTTT; CDR3 protein: CASSLPGLQRQPQHF; D gene: NA; V gene: TRBV28; clone size: few; J gene: TRBJ1-5